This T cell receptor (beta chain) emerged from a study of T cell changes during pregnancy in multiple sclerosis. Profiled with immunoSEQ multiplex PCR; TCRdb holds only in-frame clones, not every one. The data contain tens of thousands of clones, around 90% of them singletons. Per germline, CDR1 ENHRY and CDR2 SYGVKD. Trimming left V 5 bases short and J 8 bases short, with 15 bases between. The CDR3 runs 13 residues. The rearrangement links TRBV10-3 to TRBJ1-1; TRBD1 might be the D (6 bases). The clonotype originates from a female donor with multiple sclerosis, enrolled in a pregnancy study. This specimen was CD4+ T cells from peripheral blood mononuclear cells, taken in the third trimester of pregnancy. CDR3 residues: CAISSNLQGEAFF. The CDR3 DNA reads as TGTGCCATCAGTTCGAACTTACAGGGAGAAGCTTTCTTT.